This T cell receptor beta chain was obtained from a study of graft-versus-host responses after intestinal transplantation. A word on this clone: Antigen: not known.

Sequenced by immunoSEQ multiplex PCR; TCRdb stores in-frame clones only, minus some. The table shows over 80,000 clones, with approximately 85% occurring only once. The CDR3 has 17 residues. From germline, CDR1 is SNHLY and CDR2 FYNNEI. V lost 1 base, J lost 0 bases, and 10 bases lay in between. Study-level findings and limits: Allografts carried high graft-versus-host to host-versus-graft clonal ratios in patients having graft-donor T cell macrochimerism. Recipient marrow showed GvH clones, some seen first in ileum or blood.

This TCR came from a human patient who received an intestinal transplant, so some T cells may come from the graft donor. This chain connects TRBV2 to TRBJ2-6; D is unresolved. The sample in question was PBMCs, obtained 255 days after intestinal transplant. CDR3 protein: CASSEGWPSSGANVLTF. In DNA, the CDR3 is TGTGCCAGCAGTGAAGGTTGGCCAAGCTCTGGGGCCAACGTCCTGACTTTC.